Detailed here is one T cell receptor (beta chain). This CDR3 region has 16 residues. J was trimmed by 2 bases and V by 4 bases; bases with no gene match: 12. Germline assignment: CDR1 SGHDT and CDR2 YYEEEE. These data belong to a study of blood T cell repertoires in COVID-19. Study-wide background: PBMCs, B-cell-depleted T cells, or T cells provided the cDNA or gDNA that made up the material.

Profiled with immunoSEQ multiplex PCR; TCRdb holds only in-frame clones, not every one. The table has roughly 140,000 clones, around 87% seen once; the top ten hold around 1.3%. The source material was PBMCs or T cells enriched from blood (not recorded which). The V gene is TRBV5-6, the J gene TRBJ2-7; TRBD1 matches at 7 bases. The TCR comes from a woman in her 30s with acute COVID-19. CDR3 region: CASSQVGFDRAYEQYF. CDR3 bases: TGTGCCAGCAGCCAAGTGGGATTCGACAGGGCCTACGAGCAGTACTTC.